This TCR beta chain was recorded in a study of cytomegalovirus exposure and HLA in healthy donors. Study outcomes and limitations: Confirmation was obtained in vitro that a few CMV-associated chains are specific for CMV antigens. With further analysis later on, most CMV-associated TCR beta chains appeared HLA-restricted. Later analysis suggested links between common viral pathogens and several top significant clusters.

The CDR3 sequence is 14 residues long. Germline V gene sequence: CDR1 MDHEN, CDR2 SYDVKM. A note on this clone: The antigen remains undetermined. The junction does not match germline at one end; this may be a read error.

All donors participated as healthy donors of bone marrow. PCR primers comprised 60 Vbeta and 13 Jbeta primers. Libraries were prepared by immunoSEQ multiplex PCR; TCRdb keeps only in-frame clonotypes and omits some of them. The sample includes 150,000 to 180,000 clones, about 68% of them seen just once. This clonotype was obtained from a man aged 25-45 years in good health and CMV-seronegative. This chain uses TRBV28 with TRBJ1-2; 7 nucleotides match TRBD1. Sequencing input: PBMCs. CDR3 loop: CASSPIQGNYGYPF. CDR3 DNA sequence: TGTGCCAGCAGCCCTATACAGGGGAACTATGGCTACCCCTTC.